Given below is one T cell receptor (beta chain) in context. The antigen is unknown. With V trimmed by 5 bases and J by 2 bases, 12 bases remained unmatched. There are 16 residues in the CDR3. Germline V gene lookup returns CDR1 SGHTA and CDR2 FQGNSA. The sample is drawn from a study of cytomegalovirus exposure and HLA in healthy donors. Study outcomes and limitations: Reports described diagnosis of cytomegalovirus status by the classifier as highly specific and sensitive.

Primers for the PCR totalled 60 Vbeta and 13 Jbeta. Assay used: immunoSEQ multiplex PCR; TCRdb lists only in-frame clones, some missing. The data show about 130,000 clones, about 82% seen once. The sequence was obtained from a boy younger than 18 in good health and CMV-seronegative. The specimen was PBMCs. J is TRBJ2-7 and V is TRBV7-2, with 7 bases fitting TRBD1. Here the CDR3 reads CASSIPTGSLAYEQYF. For the CDR3, the DNA is TGTGCCAGCAGCATTCCGACAGGGTCCTTAGCCTACGAGCAGTACTTC.